This T cell receptor beta chain emerged from a study of shared clonotypes between healthy human individuals. Profiling relied on immunoSEQ multiplex PCR, and the TCRdb table lists in-frame clones only, not all of them. The repertoire holds fewer than 650,000 clones, with over 60% as singletons. V lost 4 bases and J lost 4, with 14 bases in between. Germline CDR1 and CDR2: ENHRY and SYGVKD. CDR3 length: 14 amino acids. Notes on the study in general: Blood alone was sampled, and tissue repertoires likely differ.

Comment on this clone: The antigen remains undetermined.

The source is a woman between 40 and 50 years old in good health. Some clones in this sample may be carry-over from other donors' samples. The rearrangement uses TRBV10-3 and TRBJ2-7; D possibly uses TRBD1 or TRBD2 (5 bases each). Source material: PBMCs. The CDR3 loop is CAISGGSYLYEQYF. In nucleotides, the CDR3 is TGTGCCATCAGTGGGGGGAGCTACTTGTACGAGCAGTACTTC.